The rows below give T cell receptor beta chains drawn from one sample of a study of blood T cell repertoires in COVID-19. Profiled with immunoSEQ multiplex PCR; TCRdb holds only in-frame clones, not every one. The data show roughly 280,000 clones, with around 89% seen just once and roughly 2.3% held by the top ten. The sample comprised PBMCs or T cells enriched from blood (not recorded which). The source is a woman aged 18-30 years who had recovered from COVID-19. The CDR3 runs from the conserved cysteine through the conserved F or W. A D gene is named only where the DNA matches it firmly. A clone size is listed for some rows: how often the clone was seen (once, few, many), or a class if it is expanded.

V: TRBV7-6; J: TRBJ1-3; size: NA; D: TRBD1; DNA: TGTGCCAGCAGCTTAGCGTACAGGGGAAGTGGAAACACCATATATTTT; CDR3: CASSLAYRGSGNTIYF
V: TRBV3-1/TRBV3-2; J: TRBJ2-3; size: once; D: NA; DNA: TGTGCCAGCAGCCGCCTGAGGGCGCAGTATTTT; CDR3: CASSRLRAQYF
V: TRBV4-1; J: TRBJ1-1; size: NA; D: NA; DNA: TGCGCCAGCAGCCAATCCCCCGGACATAACACTGAAGCTTTCTTT; CDR3: CASSQSPGHNTEAFF
V: TRBV29-1; J: TRBJ2-7; size: NA; D: TRBD1; DNA: TGCAGCGCTGGACAGGGTTCGCGGGAGCAGTACTTC; CDR3: CSAGQGSREQYF
V: TRBV5-3; J: TRBJ1-1; size: NA; D: TRBD1; DNA: TGTGCCAGAAGCCTAGGGACAGGGGCATCTGGGAGCACTGAAGCTTTCTTT; CDR3: CARSLGTGASGSTEAFF
V: TRBV9; J: TRBJ2-2; size: NA; D: NA; DNA: TGTGCCAGCAGCGTAGGAGGGGGGGCCGTCGGTGGCACCGGGGAGCTGTTTTTT; CDR3: CASSVGGGAVGGTGELFF
V: TRBV3-1/TRBV3-2; J: TRBJ2-3; size: few; D: NA; DNA: TGTGCCAGCAGCCAAGCGAGGGACTTAGGGGCAGATACGCAGTATTTT; CDR3: CASSQARDLGADTQYF
V: TRBV9; J: TRBJ2-1; size: NA; D: TRBD2; DNA: TGTGCCAGCAGCCCTAGCGGGGGTGGGTACAATGAGCAGTTCTTC; CDR3: CASSPSGGGYNEQFF
V: TRBV2; J: TRBJ1-4; size: NA; D: NA; DNA: TGTGCCAGCAGTGAACAGGGGCAGACTAATGAAAAACTGTTTTTT; CDR3: CASSEQGQTNEKLFF
V: TRBV6-5; J: TRBJ1-2; size: NA; D: TRBD1; DNA: TGTGCCAGCAAGAAGACAGGGGGGTCTGGCTACACCTTC; CDR3: CASKKTGGSGYTF
V: TRBV3-1/TRBV3-2; J: TRBJ2-5; size: NA; D: TRBD2; DNA: TGTGCCAGCAGCCAAGATCTGGGACGGGGGGGCGTGGAGACCCAGTACTTC; CDR3: CASSQDLGRGGVETQYF
V: TRBV6-1; J: TRBJ2-1; size: few; D: NA; DNA: TGTGCCAGCAGTGAAGAAGGGGGGGGGTACAATGAGCAGTTCTTC; CDR3: CASSEEGGGYNEQFF
V: TRBV3-1/TRBV3-2; J: TRBJ1-2; size: NA; D: NA; DNA: TGTGCCAGCAGCCAAGAATTGGTCCAGGGCTATGGCTACACCTTC; CDR3: CASSQELVQGYGYTF
V: TRBV11-2; J: TRBJ2-1; size: NA; D: TRBD2; DNA: TGTGCCAGCAGCCCTAGCGGGGCCCACAGCTCCTACAATGAGCAGTTCTTC; CDR3: CASSPSGAHSSYNEQFF
V: TRBV7-8; J: TRBJ2-7; size: NA; D: NA; DNA: TGTGCCAGCAGCTTATTAGACAGCCTCTACGAGCAGTACTTC; CDR3: CASSLLDSLYEQYF
V: TRBV19; J: TRBJ2-3; size: NA; D: NA; DNA: TGTGCCAGTCCTACCCATTGTACGCAGTATTTT; CDR3: CASPTHCTQYF
V: TRBV27; J: TRBJ1-2; size: once; D: TRBD1; DNA: TGTGCCAGCAGTCCAGGCCTTGGGACAGGGGGACATGGCTACACCTTC; CDR3: CASSPGLGTGGHGYTF
V: TRBV3-1/TRBV3-2; J: TRBJ1-4; size: NA; D: NA; DNA: TGTGCCAGCAGCCGAGCCTTACTTAATGAAAAACTGTTTTTT; CDR3: CASSRALLNEKLFF
V: TRBV5-1; J: TRBJ2-1; size: NA; D: TRBD2; DNA: TGCGCCAGCAGCCCTAGCGGGGTTTCCTACAATGAGCAGTTCTTC; CDR3: CASSPSGVSYNEQFF
V: TRBV28; J: TRBJ2-1; size: NA; D: TRBD1; DNA: TGTGCCAGCAGTTTATCCCCCTGGACAGGGAGCTCCTACAATGAGCAGTTCTTC; CDR3: CASSLSPWTGSSYNEQFF
V: TRBV2; J: TRBJ1-5; size: once; D: NA; DNA: TGTGCCAGCAGTGCGGTGGGGGAGGAAGGTAATCGGCCCCAGCATTTT; CDR3: CASSAVGEEGNRPQHF
V: TRBV21-1; J: TRBJ1-3; size: once; D: NA; DNA: TGTGCCAGCAACCCCGGGACAGAATCTGGAAACACCATATATTTT; CDR3: CASNPGTESGNTIYF
V: TRBV4-2; J: TRBJ1-6; size: NA; D: NA; DNA: TGTGCCAGCAGCCAAGCCCCGGAAACCTTGCTGGGGGGGTTGAGCTCACCCCTCCACTTT; CDR3: CASSQAPETLLGGLSSPLHF
V: TRBV9; J: TRBJ1-3; size: NA; D: NA; DNA: TGTGCCAGCAGCGTAGCGGGAGGAAACACCATATATTTT; CDR3: CASSVAGGNTIYF
V: TRBV7-8; J: TRBJ1-4; size: NA; D: TRBD1; DNA: TGTGCCAGCAGCTTCGGGACAGGGGCCCCCAAACTGTTTTTT; CDR3: CASSFGTGAPKLFF
V: TRBV18; J: TRBJ2-7; size: NA; D: TRBD1; DNA: TGTGCCAGCTCGGGACAGGGGGCGGAAGAGCAGTACTTC; CDR3: CASSGQGAEEQYF
V: TRBV28; J: TRBJ1-2; size: NA; D: NA; DNA: TGTGCCAGCAGTTTGAGAACAGGCTATGGCTACACCTTC; CDR3: CASSLRTGYGYTF
V: TRBV9; J: TRBJ2-3; size: NA; D: TRBD2; DNA: TGTGCCAGCAGCGCGGCCCTAGCGGGGGAATCAGATACGCAGTATTTT; CDR3: CASSAALAGESDTQYF
V: TRBV3-1/TRBV3-2; J: TRBJ2-1; size: NA; D: NA; DNA: TGTGCCAGCAGCCAAGAGGGGACATCCTACAATGAGCAGTTCTTC; CDR3: CASSQEGTSYNEQFF
V: TRBV19; J: TRBJ1-2; size: NA; D: NA; DNA: TGTGCCAGTAGTAAAAACTTAGGACAGTTTGATGGCTACACCTTC; CDR3: CASSKNLGQFDGYTF
V: TRBV5-1; J: TRBJ2-5; size: NA; D: NA; DNA: TGCGCCAGCAGCTTGGCGGACTCCAGGGAGACCCAGTACTTC; CDR3: CASSLADSRETQYF
V: TRBV10-3; J: TRBJ2-1; size: NA; D: TRBD2; DNA: TGTGCCATCAGTAAAGGGAGCGGGGATAGGGATGAGCAGTTCTTC; CDR3: CAISKGSGDRDEQFF
V: TRBV6-1; J: TRBJ2-7; size: once; D: TRBD2; DNA: TGTGCCAGCAGTGTGATCAGCGGGGGGACCTCCTACGAGCAGTACTTC; CDR3: CASSVISGGTSYEQYF
V: TRBV19; J: TRBJ1-1; size: NA; D: TRBD1; DNA: TGTGCCAGTAGACTACAGGGGCAACCCACTGAAGCTTTCTTT; CDR3: CASRLQGQPTEAFF
V: TRBV7-2; J: TRBJ2-1; size: NA; D: NA; DNA: TGTGCCAGCAGCTTAGCCGTGAGAGGGAATGAGCAGTTCTTC; CDR3: CASSLAVRGNEQFF
V: TRBV6-1; J: TRBJ2-7; size: NA; D: TRBD1; DNA: TGTGCCAGCAGTGAAACGACAGGGACCGCCTACGAGCAGTACTTC; CDR3: CASSETTGTAYEQYF
V: TRBV24-1; J: TRBJ2-3; size: NA; D: TRBD2; DNA: TGTGCCACCAGTGATCGTAGCGGGGGAGGCACAGATACGCAGTATTTT; CDR3: CATSDRSGGGTDTQYF
V: TRBV9; J: TRBJ1-2; size: NA; D: NA; DNA: TGTGCCAGCAGCGTAAATCGAAAGGGGTCAGGGGACAATTTCGGGGGCTACACCTTC; CDR3: CASSVNRKGSGDNFGGYTF
V: TRBV3-1/TRBV3-2; J: TRBJ2-1; size: once; D: TRBD1; DNA: TGTGCCAGCAGCATAACAGGGGACGCTTACAATGAGCAGTTCTTC; CDR3: CASSITGDAYNEQFF
V: TRBV7-6; J: TRBJ2-7; size: NA; D: TRBD1; DNA: TGTGCCAGCAGCCAGAGACAGGGGGAGCGCGAGCAGTACTTC; CDR3: CASSQRQGEREQYF
V: TRBV30; J: TRBJ1-2; size: NA; D: NA; DNA: TGTGCCTGGAGTGTGAGGGCCTGGCCTGGCTACACCTTC; CDR3: CAWSVRAWPGYTF
V: TRBV7-3; J: TRBJ1-1; size: NA; D: TRBD1; DNA: TGTGCCAGCAGCCATGGACAGGGGGCGACTGAAGCTTTCTTT; CDR3: CASSHGQGATEAFF
V: TRBV7-9; J: TRBJ1-5; size: NA; D: NA; DNA: TGTGCCAGCAGCAGCGGGCGGGAGGGTTTCGGCAATCAGCCCCAGCATTTT; CDR3: CASSSGREGFGNQPQHF
V: TRBV9; J: TRBJ1-6; size: NA; D: NA; DNA: TGTGCCAGCAGCGGTCGAGCCTCAAATAATTCACCCCTCCACTTT; CDR3: CASSGRASNNSPLHF
V: TRBV2; J: TRBJ1-5; size: once; D: NA; DNA: TGTGCCAGCAGCCCCCCCTTCGAGGGAGATCAGCCCCAGCATTTT; CDR3: CASSPPFEGDQPQHF
V: TRBV5-1; J: TRBJ2-5; size: NA; D: NA; DNA: TGCGCCAGCAGATCGGAAGAGACCCAGTACTTC; CDR3: CASRSEETQYF
V: TRBV6-5; J: TRBJ2-2; size: NA; D: NA; DNA: TGTGCCAGCAGATATGGACAGTGGATTGGGGAGCTGTTTTTT; CDR3: CASRYGQWIGELFF
V: TRBV21-1; J: TRBJ2-5; size: NA; D: NA; DNA: TGTGCCAGCAGCCCGACGCGGGACAGGGCATCAGAGACCCAGTACTTC; CDR3: CASSPTRDRASETQYF
V: TRBV9; J: TRBJ2-1; size: NA; D: TRBD2; DNA: TGTGCCAGCAGCGACGCCGGGACTAGCGCAGTTTATGAGCAGTTCTTC; CDR3: CASSDAGTSAVYEQFF
V: TRBV19; J: TRBJ1-1; size: NA; D: NA; DNA: TGTGCCAGTAGTGAACTCGGGTCGAACACTGAAGCTTTCTTT; CDR3: CASSELGSNTEAFF
V: TRBV19; J: TRBJ1-6; size: once; D: NA; DNA: TGTGCCAGTAGTATCTATGGGGGAGGTTCACCCCTCCACTTT; CDR3: CASSIYGGGSPLHF
V: TRBV2; J: TRBJ1-6; size: NA; D: TRBD1; DNA: TGTGCCAGCAGTGATCGCGCGGGACAGAATAATTCACCCCTCCACTTT; CDR3: CASSDRAGQNNSPLHF